This T cell receptor beta chain was recorded in a study of cytomegalovirus exposure and HLA in healthy donors. Study findings and constraints: Some highly shared sequence variants likely arose as a pipeline artifact. Relative to equally common others, HLA-associated TCR beta chains showed greater clonal expansion in a later analysis. The study flagged around 150 TCR beta chains as cytomegalovirus-associated. Using a false discovery rate of 0.05, a later analysis showed that approximately 18,000 TCR beta sequences were associated with HLA alleles.

The primer mix had 60 Vbeta and 13 Jbeta primers. TCRdb's table, derived via immunoSEQ multiplex PCR, lists solely in-frame clones and lacks some. There are about 98,000 clones in the sample; around 70% occur only once, and 2% to 3% lies in the top ten. As for this clone: Its matching antigen is unknown.

This receptor was identified in a man in his fifties in good health and CMV-seronegative. The specimen was PBMCs.

The CDR3: CASSLRRVQANYGYTF. In DNA form, the CDR3 reads TGTGCCAGCAGTTTGAGGAGGGTGCAAGCTAACTATGGCTACACCTTC. The chain recombines TRBV28 with TRBJ1-2; D ambiguous. Germline CDR1 MDHEN, CDR2 SYDVKM. Trimming pared 3 bases from V and 0 bases from J, leaving 14 bases between. CDR3 size: 16 residues.